This T cell receptor beta chain is drawn from a study of early T cells in non-severe SARS-CoV-2 infection. Study at large: Sequencing used unsorted whole-blood bulk RNA, so chains lack pairing. Study-level points and caveats: Anti-spike CD8 specificities were favored by VDJdb matching, whose results missed private and CD4 specificities.

There are many counts of this clonotype. The antigen is unknown. Unique molecular identifiers tagged individual cDNA molecules. TCRdb passed the 5' RACE reads through MiXCR, listing each CDR3 protein once. The table records tens of thousands of distinct CDR3 sequences, 3.5% to 5.5% of them present only once. Per germline, CDR1 SGHNT and CDR2 YENEEA. This CDR3 contains 15 residues. V dropped 0 bases and J dropped 7; count of bases not matched to a gene: 6. The chain is built from TRBV11-3 and TRBJ2-1, with 7 positions matching TRBD2. The clonotype comes from an adult who was a healthcare worker with PCR-confirmed SARS-CoV-2 infection or an uninfected control (not recorded which). Input material: whole blood. CDR3 sequence (DNA): TGTGCCAGCAGCTTAGAGGGAGGGCCGGGAAATGAGCAGTTCTTC. It specifies CASSLEGGPGNEQFF.